This T cell receptor (beta chain) was found in a study of blood T cell repertoires in COVID-19. About the research overall: PBMCs, B-cell-depleted T cells, or T cells provided the cDNA or gDNA that made up the material.

CDR3 length: 14 residues. V lost 3 bases and J 1 base, leaving 7 bases between the germline ends. The germline V gene encodes CDR1 SGHAT and CDR2 FQDESV (reference sequence). In the original processing: Using reference gene primer amplification, nucleated cell counts were estimated. The table came from immunoSEQ multiplex PCR; TCRdb's copy has only in-frame clones and leaves some out. The DNA gave D and trimming, while V, J and clone size come from that table. The sample has around 140,000 clones; around four fifths are singletons. Sequencing was carried out using peripheral blood. This clonotype originated in a human donor in a cohort sampled during active COVID-19. The chain carries TRBV11-1 and TRBJ1-5; D remains ambiguous. CDR3 bases: TGTGCCAGCAGCTTTGGCGGGAGCAATCAGCCCCAGCATTTT. This sequence encodes CASSFGGSNQPQHF.